This T cell receptor beta chain emerged from a study of regulatory T cells in long-lasting Graves disease. Through Arm-PCR of CDR3 regions and iRepertoire HTBI primers, TCR beta libraries were built. One entry per CDR3 protein results from TCRdb running MiXCR on the multiplex PCR reads. The sample consists of hundreds of thousands of distinct CDR3 sequences, more than 10% of them appearing once. As to time point: newly diagnosed GD, antithyroid drugs for less than 3 months. With RNA extracted from PBMCs as input, the TCR library was made. This clonotype has at least ten counts. Germline V gene lookup returns CDR1 MNHEY and CDR2 SVGAGI. The CDR3 is 14 residues long. V lost 4 bases to trimming and J lost 6 bases; unmatched junction nucleotides: 5. These same records also appear under a second study, on T cells in Graves' hyperthyroidism and ophthalmopathy.

This clonotype was sampled from a woman aged 25 to 39 with Graves disease. This chain links TRBV6-5 with TRBJ2-2; 7 bases are a match to TRBD2. Sequenced material: peripheral blood mononuclear cells (PBMCs), taken at new diagnosis, from a patient treated with antithyroid drugs. For the CDR3, the DNA is TGTGCCAGCAGTTCCGCGGGAGAGGCCGGGGAGCTGTTTTTT. It encodes CASSSAGEAGELFF.